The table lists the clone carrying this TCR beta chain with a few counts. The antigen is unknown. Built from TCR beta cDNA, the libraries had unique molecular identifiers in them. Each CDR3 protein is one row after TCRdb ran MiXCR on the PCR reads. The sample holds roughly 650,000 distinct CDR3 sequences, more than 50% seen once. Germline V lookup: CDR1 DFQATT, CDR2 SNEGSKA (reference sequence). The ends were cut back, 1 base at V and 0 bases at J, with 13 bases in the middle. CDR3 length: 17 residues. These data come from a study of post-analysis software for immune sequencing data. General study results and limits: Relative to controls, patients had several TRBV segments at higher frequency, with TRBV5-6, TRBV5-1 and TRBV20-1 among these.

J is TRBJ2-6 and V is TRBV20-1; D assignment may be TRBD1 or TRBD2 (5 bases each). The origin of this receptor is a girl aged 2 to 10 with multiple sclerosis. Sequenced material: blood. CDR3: CSARGWDGNSGANVLTF. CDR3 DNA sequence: TGCAGTGCTAGAGGATGGGACGGAAACTCTGGGGCCAACGTCCTGACTTTC.